In its sample, the clone carrying this T cell receptor beta chain was seen a few times. Antigen specificity is unknown. Profiling relied on immunoSEQ multiplex PCR, and the TCRdb table lists in-frame clones only, not all of them. This table has approximately 49,000 clones, 60% to 85% appearing once. This specimen belongs to a study of T cells in localized non-small cell lung cancer. Germline V gene sequence: CDR1 SGHTA, CDR2 FQGNSA. Trimming took 6 bases from V and 7 from J; bases not matched to a gene: 10. The CDR3 is 14 residues long. General study results and limits: Uninvolved adjacent lung showed peak T cell clonality, exceeding tumor.

This receptor was obtained from a man aged 40 to 70 with stage I squamous cell lung carcinoma. Here the sequenced sample was peripheral blood, taken before any cancer treatment. V gene TRBV7-2 combines with J gene TRBJ1-1; 8 bases agree with TRBD1. The CDR3 DNA is TGTGCCAGCAGGCCCCCGACAGGGGCGGGTGAAGCTTTCTTT. Translating it yields CASRPPTGAGEAFF.